Listed here are 28 T cell receptor beta chains from one sample, sequenced in a study of spatial heterogeneity in lung cancer. These TCRs are of unknown antigen specificity. The time point here: sample taken at primary tumor resection. TCRdb re-called the 5' RACE reads through MiXCR, storing one row per CDR3 protein. The sample gives 9,200 or so distinct CDR3 sequences, 6.5% to 9% of which show up once; 24% is in the top ten. Study-level findings and limits: It was found that expanded intratumoral alpha and beta TCR counts tracked tumor mutation counts.

The sequences come from lung tumor tissue, collected at surgery. Receptors were obtained from a male donor with early-stage non-small cell lung cancer.

The table lists this clonotype with a few counts. The chain carries TRBV5-6 and TRBJ2-5; the D gene is possibly TRBD2 (5 bases). The germline CDR1 and CDR2 sequences are SGHDT and YYEEEE. This CDR3 region has 15 residues. Trimming took off 1 base at V and 3 bases at J, with 13 bases between the two ends. CDR3 nucleotide sequence: TGTGCCAGCAGCTTGAGCAGGCAGCGGAAAGAGACCCAGTACTTC. It codes for CASSLSRQRKETQYF. The variable domain in full, completed from reference TRBV5-6 and TRBJ2-5, reads DAGVTQSPTHLIKTRGQQVTLRCSPKSGHDTVSWYQQALGQGPQFIFQYYEEEERQRGNFPDRFSGHQFPNYSSELNVNALLLGDSALYLCASSLSRQRKETQYFGPGTRLLVL.

The table lists this clonotype with many counts. The chain recombines TRBV5-1 with TRBJ2-2; 7 nucleotides agree with TRBD1. The germline gives CDR1 SGHRS, CDR2 YFSETQ. The V and J ends lost 2 bases and 5 bases, in that order; junction bases with no gene match: 3. The CDR3 spans 14 residues. The CDR3 region has the DNA TGCGCCAGCAGCTTAAACAGGGGAACCGGGGAGCTGTTTTTT. Amino acids: CASSLNRGTGELFF. Full variable domain (remainder filled in from reference TRBV5-1 and TRBJ2-2): KAGVTQTPRYLIKTRGQQVTLSCSPISGHRSVSWYQQTPGQGLQFLFEYFSETQRNKGNFPGRFSGRQFSNSRSEMNVSTLELGDSALYLCASSLNRGTGELFFGEGSRLTVL.

The CDR3 loop is CASSPGLAGGWDEQFF. The CDR3 nucleotides are TGTGCCAGCAGCCCCGGACTAGCGGGAGGTTGGGATGAGCAGTTCTTC. This chain uses TRBV11-3 with TRBJ2-1, with 14 bases aligning to TRBD2. CDR1 is SGHNT and CDR2 is YENEEA in the germline V gene. CDR3 size: 16 residues. The V and J ends lost 5 bases and 8 bases, in that order; junction bases with no gene match: 8.

J is TRBJ2-7 and V is TRBV10-3; 11 bases line up with TRBD1. Germline V gene data show CDR1 as ENHRY and CDR2 as SYGVKD. J was trimmed by 4 bases and V by 6 bases; bases with no gene match: 2. There are 13 residues in the CDR3. The CDR3 DNA sequence: TGTGCCATCAGGGACAGGGGGCGGTACGAGCAGTACTTC. Amino acid sequence: CAIRDRGRYEQYF.

This clonotype was counted many times. V gene TRBV19 combines with J gene TRBJ1-2; TRBD1 is a possible D gene (6 bases). The V end was cut by 3 bases, the J end by 0 bases, with 14 bases between. CDR3 size: 16 residues. The germline CDR1 and CDR2 sequences are LNHDA and SQIVND (reference sequence). The CDR3 region has the DNA TGTGCCAGTAGTATGGAACGACAGGTACCTAACTATGGCTACACCTTC. Translating it yields CASSMERQVPNYGYTF.

This clonotype counts as medium-sized. The V call is TRBV2, the J call TRBJ1-1; possible D gene TRBD1, 5 bases. The CDR3 length is 15 residues. Germline CDR1 SNHLY, CDR2 FYNNEI. V gave up 4 bases and J gave up 5 bases, with 17 bases separating them. Here the CDR3 DNA reads TGTGCCAGCAGTGGGCCCTTAGGGGAAGGGACTGAAGCTTTCTTT. It is translated as CASSGPLGEGTEAFF.

This clonotype was recorded at least ten times. DNA for the CDR3: TGTGCCAGTAGGCGGGAGCAAGCAGATACGCAGTATTTT. Translation: CASRREQADTQYF. The rearrangement joins TRBV19 to TRBJ2-3, with 7 positions matching TRBD2. V was pared by 6 bases and J by 4 bases, with 4 bases of the junction left unmatched. Germline loops: CDR1 LNHDA, CDR2 SQIVND (reference sequence). The CDR3 is made up of 13 amino acids.

This clonotype has at least ten counts. V usage is TRBV29-1 and J usage is TRBJ1-1; 10 bases fit TRBD1. CDR3 length: 15 amino acids. Per germline, CDR1 SQVTM and CDR2 ANQGSEA. With 7 bases clipped from V and 1 base from J, the junction kept 9 bases outside the gene matches. CDR3 bases: TGCAGCGGCTCGGGACAGGGGATGTGGAACACTGAAGCTTTCTTT. Amino acid sequence: CSGSGQGMWNTEAFF.

This clonotype qualifies as medium-sized. This chain connects TRBV5-6 to TRBJ2-2, with D uncertain. The germline gives CDR1 SGHDT, CDR2 YYEEEE. Trimming took off 4 bases at V and 7 bases at J, with 8 bases between the two ends. This CDR3 is 12 amino acids long. CDR3: CASSHTLGELFF. The CDR3 DNA reads TGTGCCAGCAGCCATACCCTCGGGGAGCTGTTTTTT.

V usage is TRBV24-1 and J usage is TRBJ2-3, with D tentatively TRBD1 or TRBD2 (5 bases each). The germline V and J ends were trimmed by 5 bases and 4 bases, with 6 bases remaining between them. The CDR3 runs 12 residues. The germline gives CDR1 KGHDR, CDR2 SFDVKD. In nucleotides, the CDR3 is TGTGCCACCAGTGTGGGGGCAGATACGCAGTATTTT. This codes for CATSVGADTQYF.

This clonotype is deemed medium-sized. V usage is TRBV9 and J usage is TRBJ2-3, with a possible D match to TRBD2 (6 bases). V shed 0 bases and J shed 0 bases, with 11 bases lying between them. Germline CDR1 SGDLS, CDR2 YYNGEE. CDR3 size: 16 residues. The DNA for the CDR3 is TGTGCCAGCAGCGTAGCAGGGCGGGGCAGCACAGATACGCAGTATTTT. Protein: CASSVAGRGSTDTQYF.

The sample holds many counts of this clonotype. V and J are TRBV11-2 and TRBJ1-2; 9 nucleotides align to TRBD1. Germline CDR1 and CDR2: SGHAT and FQNNGV. The CDR3 is 16 amino acids. After removal of 5 bases from V and 8 bases from J, the junction contained 15 bases not matched to a gene. The CDR3 here is CASSDGAGHRGRGYTF. Here the CDR3 DNA reads TGTGCCAGCAGCGATGGTGCTGGGCACAGGGGGCGAGGCTACACCTTC. Combining the CDR3 with reference TRBV11-2 and TRBJ1-2 gives the whole variable domain EAGVAQSPRYKIIEKRQSVAFWCNPISGHATLYWYQQILGQGPKLLIQFQNNGVVDDSQLPKDRFSAERLKGVDSTLKIQPAKLEDSAVYLCASSDGAGHRGRGYTFGSGTRLTVV.

This clonotype was recorded at least ten times. This rearrangement joins TRBV19 to TRBJ2-5; 12 bases map to TRBD1. Losses at the gene ends were 3 bases for V and 5 bases for J; bases not matched to a gene: 1. The CDR3 has 14 amino acids. CDR1 and CDR2 (germline): LNHDA, SQIVND (reference sequence). CDR3 region: CASSIGTGGETQYF. CDR3 nucleotide sequence: TGTGCCAGTAGTATTGGGACAGGGGGCGAGACCCAGTACTTC.

The sample holds many counts of this clonotype. The chain carries TRBV5-4 and TRBJ2-1; TRBD1 aligns across 9 bases. J gave up 5 bases and V 0 bases, and 6 bases lay outside the gene matches. Germline V gives CDR1 SGHNT, CDR2 YYREEE (reference sequence). This CDR3 spans 16 amino acids. The chain's CDR3 is CASSLGWGTGNNEQFF. CDR3 in DNA: TGTGCCAGCAGCTTGGGGTGGGGGACAGGGAACAATGAGCAGTTCTTC.

This clonotype was recorded a few times. The chain employs TRBV28 and TRBJ2-7; 9 bases map to TRBD2. Per germline, CDR1 MDHEN and CDR2 SYDVKM. Losses at the gene ends were 6 bases for V and 3 bases for J; bases not matched to a gene: 6. The length of the CDR3 is 14 residues. CDR3 sequence (DNA): TGTGCCAGCAGGACTAGCGGCCCTTTCTACGAGCAGTACTTC. Translation: CASRTSGPFYEQYF.

This clonotype has a handful of counts. The chain joins TRBV11-2 to TRBJ2-1; 9 bases are shared with TRBD1. Losses at the gene ends were 5 bases for V and 6 bases for J; bases not matched to a gene: 11. The CDR3 contains 16 residues. The V gene's germline CDR1 is SGHAT and CDR2 FQNNGV. As DNA, the CDR3 is TGTGCCAGCAGCCTTACAGGGGGCGTTCGGGTCAATGAGCAGTTCTTC. Translating gives CASSLTGGVRVNEQFF.

This clonotype rates as medium-sized. This sequence joins TRBV7-9 and TRBJ2-1, with D perhaps being TRBD1 or TRBD2 (5 bases each). Germline values: CDR1 SEHNR, CDR2 FQNEAQ (reference sequence). Trimming cost V 4 bases and J 7 bases, with 14 bases left between them. The CDR3 extends over 14 amino acids. CDR3 in DNA: TGTGCCAGCAGCTCCTACCTTGGGGGAAATGAGCAGTTCTTC. Encoded protein: CASSSYLGGNEQFF.

This clonotype is deemed medium-sized. V is TRBV27 and J is TRBJ2-1; D is unresolved. Trimming pared 8 bases from V and 3 bases from J, leaving 8 bases between. CDR1 and CDR2 from the germline V gene are MNHEY and SMNVEV (reference sequence). The CDR3 has 12 amino acids. Written as DNA, the CDR3 is TGTGCCAGCGAAGGGTACTACAATGAGCAGTTCTTC. Amino acid sequence: CASEGYYNEQFF.

This clonotype occurred many times. This chain joins TRBV10-2 and TRBJ1-1; D call uncertain. The germline V and J ends were trimmed by 6 bases and 6 bases, with 14 bases remaining between them. Germline V gene data show CDR1 as WSHSY and CDR2 as SAAADI. The CDR3 totals 13 residues. Written as DNA, the CDR3 is TGCGCCAGCAGGCTCGATCCCTTCTCTGAAGCTTTCTTT. Translated: CASRLDPFSEAFF.

This sequence joins TRBV13 and TRBJ2-7; 15 nucleotides match TRBD2. CDR3 length: 16 residues. CDR1 is PRHDT and CDR2 is FYEKMQ in the germline V gene (reference sequence). V was clipped by 4 bases and J by 3 bases; unmatched bases: 4. The CDR3 DNA reads TGTGCCAGCAGCTCTTGGACTAGCGGGAGGGACTACGAGCAGTACTTC. Residues: CASSSWTSGRDYEQYF.

Many counts were recorded for this clonotype. V is TRBV10-3 and J is TRBJ2-1; a possible D gene is TRBD2 (6 bases). Between the trimmed V and J ends, which lost 0 bases and 10 bases, there was a span of 10 bases. Germline CDR1 and CDR2: ENHRY and SYGVKD. This CDR3 spans 13 amino acids. CDR3: CAISESKGLEQFF. The CDR3 DNA is TGTGCCATCAGTGAGTCGAAGGGACTCGAGCAGTTCTTC.

This clonotype has at least ten counts. The chain links TRBV7-2 to TRBJ2-7, with D uncertain. The V gene lost 0 bases and the J gene lost 1 base, with 7 bases spanning the gap. Germline V gene sequence: CDR1 SGHTA, CDR2 FQGNSA. This CDR3 spans 14 amino acids. The CDR3 spells CASSLADLSYEQYF. The DNA for the CDR3 is TGTGCCAGCAGCTTAGCGGATCTTTCCTACGAGCAGTACTTC. Combining the CDR3 with reference TRBV7-2 and TRBJ2-7 gives the whole variable domain GAGVSQSPSNKVTEKGKDVELRCDPISGHTALYWYRQSLGQGLEFLIYFQGNSAPDKSGLPSDRFSAERTGGSVSTLTIQRTQQEDSAVYLCASSLADLSYEQYFGPGTRLTVT.

This clonotype was counted ten times or more. The gene calls are TRBV19 and TRBJ2-7, with D possibly being TRBD2 (5 bases). The V gene lost 7 bases and the J gene lost 0 bases, with 13 bases spanning the gap. The germline CDR1 and CDR2 sequences are LNHDA and SQIVND (reference sequence). The CDR3 contains 14 residues. CDR3 in DNA: TGTGCCAGTAAAAGGACTCCGGACTCCTACGAGCAGTACTTC. It codes for CASKRTPDSYEQYF.

Many counts were recorded for this clonotype. This chain connects TRBV11-2 to TRBJ2-5; D call uncertain. The CDR3 consists of 11 residues. V was shortened by 3 bases and J by 8 bases, with 7 bases between the two germline ends. The germline gives CDR1 SGHAT, CDR2 FQNNGV. CDR3 nucleotide sequence: TGTGCCAGCAGCTTCACAGAAACCCAGTACTTC. Translated: CASSFTETQYF.

This clonotype was counted a few times. The chain uses TRBV11-2 and TRBJ2-2; D gene uncertain. The CDR3 runs 12 residues. The V gene's germline CDR1 is SGHAT and CDR2 FQNNGV. V was cut by 3 bases and J by 2 bases, with 1 base left in between. The CDR3 coding sequence is TGTGCCAGCAGCTTTAACACCGGGGAGCTGTTTTTT. Protein sequence: CASSFNTGELFF.

The chain couples TRBV6-6 to TRBJ2-3; D gene unclear. CDR1 and CDR2 (germline): MNHNY, SVGAGI (reference sequence). The CDR3 is 14 residues long. Trimming removed 7 bases at V and 3 bases at J, with 14 bases between. The CDR3 spells CASTSSLPTDTQYF. The CDR3 DNA reads as TGTGCCAGCACCAGCAGTCTCCCGACAGATACGCAGTATTTT.

This clonotype was seen ten or more times. The V call is TRBV20-1, the J call TRBJ1-5; TRBD1 matches 11 bases. The germline gives CDR1 DFQATT, CDR2 SNEGSKA (reference sequence). This CDR3 region has 13 residues. Losses at the gene ends were 6 bases for V and 7 bases for J; bases not matched to a gene: 5. CDR3: CSAGQGAQQPQHF. CDR3 coding DNA: TGCAGTGCCGGACAGGGGGCTCAGCAGCCCCAGCATTTT.

This clonotype was seen at least ten times. The J gene is TRBJ1-1, the V gene TRBV7-2; D uncertain. Germline CDR1 and CDR2: SGHTA and FQGNSA. This CDR3 contains 15 residues. V shed 1 base and J shed 4 bases, with 13 bases lying between them. The DNA of the CDR3 is TGTGCCAGCAGCTTAGGGGCTAGTGGGTTCACTGAAGCTTTCTTT. Protein product: CASSLGASGFTEAFF.